The rows below give T cell receptor beta chains drawn from one sample of a study of T cell responses to AZD1222 COVID-19 vaccine. Libraries were prepared by immunoSEQ multiplex PCR; TCRdb keeps only in-frame clonotypes and omits some of them. The sample includes more than 110,000 clones, approximately 85% of them seen just once. The starting material was peripheral blood, obtained on day 0 of AZD1222 vaccination. The receptors come from an adult in good health. Both conserved end residues are part of each CDR3. Each record gives: J gene, D gene, CDR3 length, V gene, clone size, CDR3 protein, CDR3 DNA. D genes are given only for firm matches. The listing skips clone size in some rows; elsewhere it reads once, few, many or a size class.

>TRBJ2-3|-|13|TRBV30|-
CAWSVGATDTQYF
TGTGCCTGGAGTGTCGGGGCCACAGATACGCAGTATTTT
>TRBJ2-3|-|10|TRBV29-1|-
CSTHTDTQYF
TGCAGCACACATACAGATACGCAGTATTTT
>TRBJ1-3|-|14|TRBV3-1/TRBV3-2|-
CASSATPSGNTIYF
TGTGCCAGCAGCGCGACACCCTCTGGAAACACCATATATTTT
>TRBJ1-1|-|15|TRBV7-9|-
CASSLVVAKGTEAFF
TGTGCCAGCAGCTTAGTCGTGGCAAAGGGCACTGAAGCTTTCTTT
>TRBJ2-3|TRBD1|19|TRBV12-5|-
CASGSRQGARVSSTDTQYF
TGTGCTAGTGGTTCCCGACAGGGGGCCCGGGTCTCTAGCACAGATACGCAGTATTTT
>TRBJ1-5|-|15|TRBV27|-
CASSLSGQNNQPQHF
TGTGCCAGCAGTTTATCGGGGCAGAACAATCAGCCCCAGCATTTT
>TRBJ1-1|-|12|TRBV10-1|-
CASSARSGEAFF
TGCGCCAGCAGTGCTCGGTCGGGTGAAGCTTTCTTT
>TRBJ1-6|-|14|TRBV3-1/TRBV3-2|few
CASSQEAANSPLHF
TGTGCCAGCAGCCAGGAGGCGGCTAATTCACCCCTCCACTTT
>TRBJ2-7|TRBD2|16|TRBV5-1|-
CASSLAMTGGTYEQYF
TGCGCCAGCAGCTTGGCCATGACGGGGGGTACCTACGAGCAGTACTTC
>TRBJ1-5|TRBD1|16|TRBV6-1|-
CASSEVRQGGRQPQHF
TGTGCCAGCAGTGAAGTGAGACAGGGAGGGAGGCAGCCCCAGCATTTT
>TRBJ2-3|-|13|TRBV9|-
CASSVALLGTQYF
TGTGCCAGCAGCGTAGCCCTACTTGGGACGCAGTATTTT
>TRBJ2-3|-|16|TRBV7-2|-
CASVPLRTTSTDTQYF
TGTGCCTCGGTCCCCTTGAGGACCACTAGCACAGATACGCAGTATTTT
>TRBJ2-2|-|16|TRBV9|-
CASSVDGAGNTGELFF
TGTGCCAGCAGCGTAGATGGGGCAGGGAACACCGGGGAGCTGTTTTTT
>TRBJ1-1|-|15|TRBV6-5|few
CASTLTLQGNTEAFF
TGTGCCAGCACCCTTACCCTTCAGGGTAACACTGAAGCTTTCTTT
>TRBJ2-7|-|15|TRBV19|-
CASSLMWGNSYEQYF
TGTGCCAGTAGTCTCATGTGGGGGAACTCCTACGAGCAGTACTTC
>TRBJ2-5|TRBD1|15|TRBV7-9|-
CASSFWTGGTETQYF
TGTGCCAGCAGCTTCTGGACAGGGGGCACAGAGACCCAGTACTTC